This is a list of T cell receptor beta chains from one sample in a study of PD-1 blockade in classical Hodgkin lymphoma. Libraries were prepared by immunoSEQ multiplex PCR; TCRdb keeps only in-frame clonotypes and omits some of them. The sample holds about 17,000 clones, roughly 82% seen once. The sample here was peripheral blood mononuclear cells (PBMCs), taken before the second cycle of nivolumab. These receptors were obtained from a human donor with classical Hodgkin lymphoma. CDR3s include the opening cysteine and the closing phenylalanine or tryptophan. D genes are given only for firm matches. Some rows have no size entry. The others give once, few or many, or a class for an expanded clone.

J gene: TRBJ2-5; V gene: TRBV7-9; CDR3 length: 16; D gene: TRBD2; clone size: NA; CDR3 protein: CATTRLAGGLRETQYF; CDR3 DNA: TGTGCCACCACCCGACTAGCGGGGGGGCTGCGGGAGACCCAGTACTTC
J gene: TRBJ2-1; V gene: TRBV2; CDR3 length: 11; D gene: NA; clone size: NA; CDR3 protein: CASSEGTGQFF; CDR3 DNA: TGTGCCAGCAGTGAAGGTACAGGGCAGTTCTTC
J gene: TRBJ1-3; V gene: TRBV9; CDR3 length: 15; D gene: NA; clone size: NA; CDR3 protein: CASSVGGRQKNTIYF; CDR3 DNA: TGTGCCAGCAGCGTGGGGGGGAGACAGAAAAACACCATATATTTT
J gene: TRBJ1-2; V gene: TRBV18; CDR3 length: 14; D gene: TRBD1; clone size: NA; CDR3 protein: CASSGGDSRGSYTF; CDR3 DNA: TGTGCCAGCTCGGGAGGGGACAGTCGAGGAAGCTACACCTTC
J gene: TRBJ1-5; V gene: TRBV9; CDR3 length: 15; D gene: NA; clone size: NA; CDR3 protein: CASSVGASDNQPQHF; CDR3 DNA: TGTGCCAGCAGCGTGGGTGCGTCAGACAATCAGCCCCAGCATTTT
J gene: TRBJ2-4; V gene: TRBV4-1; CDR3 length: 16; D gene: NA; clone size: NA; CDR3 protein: CASSPTGTLAKNIQYF; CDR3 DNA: TGCGCCAGCAGCCCTACCGGGACTCTAGCCAAAAACATTCAGTACTTC
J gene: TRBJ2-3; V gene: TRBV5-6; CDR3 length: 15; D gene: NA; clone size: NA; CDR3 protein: CASSSWVGSTDTQYF; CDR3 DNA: TGTGCCAGCAGCTCCTGGGTCGGAAGCACAGATACGCAGTATTTT
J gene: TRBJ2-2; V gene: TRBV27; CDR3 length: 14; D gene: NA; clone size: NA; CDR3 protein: CASSGQVTTGELFF; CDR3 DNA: TGTGCCAGCAGTGGGCAGGTCACCACCGGGGAGCTGTTTTTT
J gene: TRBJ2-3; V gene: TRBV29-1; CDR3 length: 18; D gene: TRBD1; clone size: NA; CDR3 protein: CSVEDWGQDRNLKDTQYF; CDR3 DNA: TGCAGCGTTGAAGATTGGGGTCAGGACAGGAATCTAAAGGATACGCAGTATTTT
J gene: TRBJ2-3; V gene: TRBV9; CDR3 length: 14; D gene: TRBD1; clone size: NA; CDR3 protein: CASSGTGDVDTQYF; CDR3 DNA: TGTGCCAGCAGCGGGACAGGGGACGTCGATACGCAGTATTTT
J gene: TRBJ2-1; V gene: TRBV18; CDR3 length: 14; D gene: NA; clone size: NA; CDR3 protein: CASSPSGGNSEQFF; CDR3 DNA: TGTGCCAGCTCACCATCTGGGGGAAATAGTGAGCAGTTCTTC
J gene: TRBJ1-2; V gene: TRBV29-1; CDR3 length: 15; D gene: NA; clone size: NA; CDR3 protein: CSVGLRRPSYGGYTF; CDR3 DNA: TGCAGCGTTGGACTCCGACGGCCCAGCTATGGTGGCTACACCTTC
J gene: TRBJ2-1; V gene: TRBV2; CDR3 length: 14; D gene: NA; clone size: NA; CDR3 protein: CASSAPVSYNEQFF; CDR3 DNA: TGTGCCAGCAGTGCTCCAGTAAGTTACAATGAGCAGTTCTTC
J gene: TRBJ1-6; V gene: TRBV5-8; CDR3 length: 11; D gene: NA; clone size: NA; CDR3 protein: CASGPPMSLHF; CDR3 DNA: TGTGCCAGCGGACCACCTATGTCCCTCCACTTT
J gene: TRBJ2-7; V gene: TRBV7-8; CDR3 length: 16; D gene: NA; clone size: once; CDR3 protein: CASSLGVPKNPYEQYF; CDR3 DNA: TGTGCCAGCAGCTTAGGGGTACCTAAGAATCCCTACGAGCAGTACTTC
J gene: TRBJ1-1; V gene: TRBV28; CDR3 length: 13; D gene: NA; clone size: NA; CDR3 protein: CASRIPLNTEAFF; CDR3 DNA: TGTGCCAGCCGAATACCCCTGAACACTGAAGCTTTCTTT